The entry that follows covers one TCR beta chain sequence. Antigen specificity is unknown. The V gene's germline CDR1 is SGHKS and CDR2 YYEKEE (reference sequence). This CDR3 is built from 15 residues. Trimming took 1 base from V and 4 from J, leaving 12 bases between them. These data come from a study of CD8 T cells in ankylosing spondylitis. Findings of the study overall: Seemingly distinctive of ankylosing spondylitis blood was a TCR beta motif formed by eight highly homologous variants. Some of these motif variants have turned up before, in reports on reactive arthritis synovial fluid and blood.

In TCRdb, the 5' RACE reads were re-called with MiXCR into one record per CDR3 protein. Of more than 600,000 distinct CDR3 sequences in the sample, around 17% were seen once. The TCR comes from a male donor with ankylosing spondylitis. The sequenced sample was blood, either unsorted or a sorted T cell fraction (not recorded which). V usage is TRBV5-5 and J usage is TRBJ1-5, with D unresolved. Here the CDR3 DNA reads TGTGCCAGCAGCTTGTCTTCTGGGTATAATCAGCCCCAGCATTTT. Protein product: CASSLSSGYNQPQHF.